The sequence of this T cell receptor beta chain was determined in a study of T-cell memory formation after mild COVID-19. The wider study: For the most part, TCR clusters were specific to one donor.

With 2 bases clipped from V and 10 bases from J, the junction kept 8 bases outside the gene matches. This CDR3 is 15 amino acids long. Looked up from germline, CDR1 is SGDLS and CDR2 is YYNGEE. Only a few counts were recorded for this clonotype. Each CDR3 protein gets one entry after TCRdb re-called the 5' RACE reads with MiXCR. The sample carries roughly 320,000 distinct CDR3 sequences, 25% to 30% recorded once. Material for sequencing was PBMCs or a T cell subset sorted from them (not recorded which). The gene calls are TRBV9 and TRBJ2-1; the match to TRBD2 covers 11 bases. This TCR derives from an adult woman who had mild COVID-19 (a few samples of this study predate the infection). Cell type and time point are not known. The CDR3 loop reads CASSVDSGRAREQFF. CDR3 nucleotides: TGTGCCAGCAGCGTGGATAGCGGGAGGGCCCGAGAGCAGTTCTTC.